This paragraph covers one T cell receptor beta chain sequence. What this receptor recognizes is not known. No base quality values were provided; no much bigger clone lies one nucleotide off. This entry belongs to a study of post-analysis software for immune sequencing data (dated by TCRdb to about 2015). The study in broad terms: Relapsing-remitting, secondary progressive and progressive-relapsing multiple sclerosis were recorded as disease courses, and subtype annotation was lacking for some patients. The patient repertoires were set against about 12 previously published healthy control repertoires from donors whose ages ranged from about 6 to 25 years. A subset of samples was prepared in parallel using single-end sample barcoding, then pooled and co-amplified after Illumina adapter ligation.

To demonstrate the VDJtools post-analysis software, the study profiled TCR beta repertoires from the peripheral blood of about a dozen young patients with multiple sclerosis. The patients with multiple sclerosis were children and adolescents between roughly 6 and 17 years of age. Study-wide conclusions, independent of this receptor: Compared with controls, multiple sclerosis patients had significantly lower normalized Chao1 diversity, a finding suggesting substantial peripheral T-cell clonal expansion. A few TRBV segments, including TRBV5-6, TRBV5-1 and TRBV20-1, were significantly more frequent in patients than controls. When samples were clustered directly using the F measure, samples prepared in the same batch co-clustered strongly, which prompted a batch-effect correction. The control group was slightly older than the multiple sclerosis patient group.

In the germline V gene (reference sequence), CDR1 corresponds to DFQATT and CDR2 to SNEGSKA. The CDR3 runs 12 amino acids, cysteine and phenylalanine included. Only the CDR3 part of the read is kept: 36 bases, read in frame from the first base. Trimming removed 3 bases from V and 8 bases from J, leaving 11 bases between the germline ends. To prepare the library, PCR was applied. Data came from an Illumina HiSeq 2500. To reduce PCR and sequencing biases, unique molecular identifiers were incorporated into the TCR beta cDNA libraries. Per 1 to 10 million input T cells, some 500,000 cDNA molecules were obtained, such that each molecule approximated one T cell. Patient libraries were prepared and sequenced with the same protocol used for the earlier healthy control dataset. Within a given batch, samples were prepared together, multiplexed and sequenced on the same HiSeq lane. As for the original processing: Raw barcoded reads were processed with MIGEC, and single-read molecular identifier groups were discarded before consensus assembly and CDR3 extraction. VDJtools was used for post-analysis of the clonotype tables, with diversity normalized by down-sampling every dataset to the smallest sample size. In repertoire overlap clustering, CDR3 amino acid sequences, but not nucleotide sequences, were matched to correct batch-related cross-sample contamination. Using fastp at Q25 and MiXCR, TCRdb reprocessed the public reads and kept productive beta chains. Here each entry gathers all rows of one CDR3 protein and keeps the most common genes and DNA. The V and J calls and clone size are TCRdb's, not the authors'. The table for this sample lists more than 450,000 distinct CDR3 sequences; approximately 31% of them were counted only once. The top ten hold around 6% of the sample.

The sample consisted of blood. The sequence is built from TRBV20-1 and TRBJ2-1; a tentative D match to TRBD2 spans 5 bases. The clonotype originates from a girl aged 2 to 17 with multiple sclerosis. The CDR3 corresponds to CSASRGFYEQFF. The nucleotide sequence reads TGCAGTGCTAGTAGAGGGTTCTATGAGCAGTTCTTC.